This T cell receptor (beta chain) was captured in a study of multiple sclerosis patients with progressive multifocal leukoencephalopathy. Time point given: before natalizumab initiation. Generated by immunoSEQ multiplex PCR, the TCRdb table keeps only in-frame clones and is missing some. Of more than 25,000 clones in the sample, around nine tenths were seen once. From germline, CDR1 is MNHEY and CDR2 SVGAGI. This CDR3 is built from 15 residues. Trimming left V 0 bases short and J 5 bases short, with 13 bases between. The chain uses TRBV6-5 and TRBJ2-5; TRBD1 is a possible D gene (5 bases). This receptor was obtained from a human donor with multiple sclerosis. Sequenced material: PBMCs. The DNA for the CDR3 is TGTGCCAGCAGTTACTCAGGGGTGCCCCGGGAGACCCAGTACTTC. Translating gives CASSYSGVPRETQYF.